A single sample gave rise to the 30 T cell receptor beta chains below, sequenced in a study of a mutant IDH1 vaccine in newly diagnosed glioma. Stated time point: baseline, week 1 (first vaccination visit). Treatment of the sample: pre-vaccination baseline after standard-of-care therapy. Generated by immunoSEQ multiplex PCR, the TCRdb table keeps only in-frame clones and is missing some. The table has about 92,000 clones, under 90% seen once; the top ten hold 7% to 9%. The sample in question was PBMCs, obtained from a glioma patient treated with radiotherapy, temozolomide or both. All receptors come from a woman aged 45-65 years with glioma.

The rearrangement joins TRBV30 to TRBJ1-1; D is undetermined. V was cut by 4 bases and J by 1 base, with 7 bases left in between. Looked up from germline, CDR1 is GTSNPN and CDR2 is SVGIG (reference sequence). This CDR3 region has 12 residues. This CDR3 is CAWNDANTEAFF. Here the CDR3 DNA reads TGTGCCTGGAATGACGCGAACACTGAAGCTTTCTTT.

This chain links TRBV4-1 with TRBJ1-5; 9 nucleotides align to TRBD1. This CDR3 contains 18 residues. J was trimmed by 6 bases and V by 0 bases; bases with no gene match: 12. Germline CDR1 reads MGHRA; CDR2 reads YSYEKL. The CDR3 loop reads CASSQDQAPGQGGQPQHF. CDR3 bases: TGCGCCAGCAGCCAAGATCAAGCCCCGGGACAGGGCGGTCAGCCCCAGCATTTT.

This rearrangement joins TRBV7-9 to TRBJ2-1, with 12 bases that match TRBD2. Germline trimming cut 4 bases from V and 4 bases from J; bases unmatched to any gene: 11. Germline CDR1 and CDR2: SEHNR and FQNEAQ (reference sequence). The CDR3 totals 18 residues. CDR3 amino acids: CASSSRTSGDSAYNEQFF. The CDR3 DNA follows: TGTGCCAGCAGCTCCCGGACTAGCGGGGACTCTGCTTACAATGAGCAGTTCTTC.

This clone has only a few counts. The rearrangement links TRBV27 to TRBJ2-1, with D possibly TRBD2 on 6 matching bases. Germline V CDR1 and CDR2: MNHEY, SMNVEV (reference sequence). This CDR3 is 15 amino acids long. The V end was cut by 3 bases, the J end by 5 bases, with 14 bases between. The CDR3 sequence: CASSLSRGLNNEQFF. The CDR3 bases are TGTGCCAGCAGTTTGTCCCGGGGGTTGAACAATGAGCAGTTCTTC.

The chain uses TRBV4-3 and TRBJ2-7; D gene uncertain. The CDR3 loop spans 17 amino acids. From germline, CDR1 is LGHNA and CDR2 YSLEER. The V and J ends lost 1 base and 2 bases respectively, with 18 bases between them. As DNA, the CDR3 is TGCGCCAGCAGCCAAGGGTACTCCGCAGAGCTTACCTACGAGCAGTACTTC. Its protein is CASSQGYSAELTYEQYF.

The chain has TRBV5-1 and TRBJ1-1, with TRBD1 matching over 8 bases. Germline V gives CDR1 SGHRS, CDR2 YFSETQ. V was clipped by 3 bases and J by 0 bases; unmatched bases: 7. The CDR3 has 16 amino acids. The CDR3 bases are TGCGCCAGCAGCTCCGGACAGGGACTAATGAACACTGAAGCTTTCTTT. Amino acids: CASSSGQGLMNTEAFF.

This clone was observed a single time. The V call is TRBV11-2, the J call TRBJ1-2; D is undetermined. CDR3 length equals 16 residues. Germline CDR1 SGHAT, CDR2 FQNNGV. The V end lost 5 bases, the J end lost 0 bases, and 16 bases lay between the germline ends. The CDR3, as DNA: TGTGCCAGCAGCCTACGACCGGGCAGGACTAACTATGGCTACACCTTC. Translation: CASSLRPGRTNYGYTF.

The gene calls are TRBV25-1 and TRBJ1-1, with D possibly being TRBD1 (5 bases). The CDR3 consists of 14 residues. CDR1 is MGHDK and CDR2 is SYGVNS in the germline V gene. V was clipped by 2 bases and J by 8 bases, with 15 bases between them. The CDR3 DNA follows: TGTGCCAGCAGTGAAAGTTGGGGGGGAGGAGAAGCTTTCTTT. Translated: CASSESWGGGEAFF.

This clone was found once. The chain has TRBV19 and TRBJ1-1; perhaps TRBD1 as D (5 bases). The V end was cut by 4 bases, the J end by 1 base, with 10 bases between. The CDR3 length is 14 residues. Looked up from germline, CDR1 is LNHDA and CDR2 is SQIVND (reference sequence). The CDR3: CASSRPGQNTEAFF. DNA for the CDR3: TGTGCCAGTAGTAGGCCCGGACAGAACACTGAAGCTTTCTTT.

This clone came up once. CDR3 in amino acids: CASSVEAGNPTEAFF. CDR3 DNA sequence: TGTGCCAGCAGCGTAGAGGCAGGCAACCCGACTGAAGCTTTCTTT. The V and J genes are TRBV9 and TRBJ1-1; no clear D. The V gene lost 0 bases and the J gene lost 5 bases, with 14 bases spanning the gap. The CDR3 is made up of 15 amino acids. Germline V gene sequence: CDR1 SGDLS, CDR2 YYNGEE.

The chain's CDR3 is CASSSLGDKGAYGYTF. The DNA of the CDR3 is TGTGCCAGCAGCTCCCTTGGGGACAAAGGGGCTTATGGCTACACCTTC. The rearrangement uses TRBV7-8 and TRBJ1-2, with D possibly TRBD1 on 6 matching bases. The CDR3 is made up of 16 amino acids. V was cut by 4 bases and J by 5 bases, with 20 bases left in between. The germline CDR1 and CDR2 sequences are SGHVS and FQNEAQ. Looking up the rest from reference TRBV7-8 and TRBJ1-2 gives the full variable domain: GAGVSQSPRYKVAKRGQDVALRCDPISGHVSLFWYQQALGQGPEFLTYFQNEAQLDKSGLPSDRFFAERPEGSVSTLKIQRTQQEDSAVYLCASSSLGDKGAYGYTFGSGTRLTVV.

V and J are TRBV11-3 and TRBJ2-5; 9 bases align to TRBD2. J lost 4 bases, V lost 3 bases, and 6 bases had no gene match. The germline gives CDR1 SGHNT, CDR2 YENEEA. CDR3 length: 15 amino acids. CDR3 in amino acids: CASSLGGGALETQYF. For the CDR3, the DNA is TGTGCCAGCAGCTTGGGCGGGGGGGCGTTAGAGACCCAGTACTTC.

The CDR3 nucleotides read TGTGCCAGTAGTGCGTATGGGGGAACAGGGCACTATGGCTACACCTTC. Amino acid sequence: CASSAYGGTGHYGYTF. The chain recombines TRBV19 with TRBJ1-2; a possible D gene is TRBD1 (6 bases). Trimming took 5 bases from V and 3 from J, leaving 19 bases between them. The length of the CDR3 is 16 residues. Germline loops: CDR1 LNHDA, CDR2 SQIVND (reference sequence).

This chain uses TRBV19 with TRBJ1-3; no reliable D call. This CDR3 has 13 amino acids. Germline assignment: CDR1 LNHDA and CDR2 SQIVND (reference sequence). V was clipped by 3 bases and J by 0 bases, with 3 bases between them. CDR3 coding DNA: TGTGCCAGTAGTATTGCCTCTGGAAACACCATATATTTT. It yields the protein CASSIASGNTIYF.

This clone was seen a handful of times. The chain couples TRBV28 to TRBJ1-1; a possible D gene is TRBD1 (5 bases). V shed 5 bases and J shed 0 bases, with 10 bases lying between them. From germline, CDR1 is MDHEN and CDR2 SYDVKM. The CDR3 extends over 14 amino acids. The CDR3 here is CASSSRDLNTEAFF. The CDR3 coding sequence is TGTGCCAGCAGTAGCAGGGACTTGAACACTGAAGCTTTCTTT.

The CDR3 here is CASRETDYGYTF. The DNA for the CDR3 is TGTGCCAGCAGAGAAACAGACTATGGCTACACCTTC. This sequence joins TRBV6-1 and TRBJ1-2; D ambiguous. V dropped 6 bases and J dropped 3 bases, with 8 bases sitting between them. Germline values: CDR1 MNHNS, CDR2 SASEGT. CDR3 length equals 12 residues.

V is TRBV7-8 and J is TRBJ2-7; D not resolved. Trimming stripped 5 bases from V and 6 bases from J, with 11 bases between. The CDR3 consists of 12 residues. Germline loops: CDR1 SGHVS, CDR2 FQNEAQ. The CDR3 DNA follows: TGTGCCAGCAGCCCCTCTAGAGCCGAGCAGTACTTC. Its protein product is CASSPSRAEQYF.

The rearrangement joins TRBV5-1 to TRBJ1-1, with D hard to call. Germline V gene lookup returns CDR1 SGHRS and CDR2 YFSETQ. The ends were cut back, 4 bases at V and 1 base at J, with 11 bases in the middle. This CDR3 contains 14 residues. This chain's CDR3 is CASSLAAENTEAFF. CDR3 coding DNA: TGCGCCAGCAGCCTCGCCGCTGAGAACACTGAAGCTTTCTTT.

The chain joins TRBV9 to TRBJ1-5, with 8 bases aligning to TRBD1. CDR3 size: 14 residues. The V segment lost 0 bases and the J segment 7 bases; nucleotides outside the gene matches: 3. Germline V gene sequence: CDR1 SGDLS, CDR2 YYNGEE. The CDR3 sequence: CASSVGAGGQPQHF. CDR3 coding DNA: TGTGCCAGCAGCGTAGGGGCAGGGGGCCAGCCCCAGCATTTT. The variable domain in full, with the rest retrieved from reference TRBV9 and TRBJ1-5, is DSGVTQTPKHLITATGQRVTLRCSPRSGDLSVYWYQQSLDQGLQFLIQYYNGEERAKGNILERFSAQQFPDLHSELNLSSLELGDSALYFCASSVGAGGQPQHFGDGTRLSIL.

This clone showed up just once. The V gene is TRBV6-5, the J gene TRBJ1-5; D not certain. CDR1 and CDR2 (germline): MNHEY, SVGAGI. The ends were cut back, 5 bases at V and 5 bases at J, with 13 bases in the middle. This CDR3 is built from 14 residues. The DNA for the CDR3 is TGTGCCAGCAGTAAAAAGGGTCCCGATCAGCCCCAGCATTTT. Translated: CASSKKGPDQPQHF.

The CDR3 DNA reads TGTGCCAGCAGTGAGGCAGGGGCGGGGAGCTACACCTTC. Translated: CASSEAGAGSYTF. The chain is built from TRBV6-1 and TRBJ1-2, with D perhaps matching TRBD1 (6 bases). CDR3 size: 13 residues. Trimming pared 3 bases from V and 9 bases from J, leaving 14 bases between. In germline, CDR1 is MNHNS, CDR2 SASEGT.

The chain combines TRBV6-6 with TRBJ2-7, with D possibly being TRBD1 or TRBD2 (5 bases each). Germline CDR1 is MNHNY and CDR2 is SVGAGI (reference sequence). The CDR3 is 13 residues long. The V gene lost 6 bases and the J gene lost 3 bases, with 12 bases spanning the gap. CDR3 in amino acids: CASSNGARYEQYF. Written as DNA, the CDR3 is TGTGCCAGCAGCAACGGGGCTCGCTACGAGCAGTACTTC.

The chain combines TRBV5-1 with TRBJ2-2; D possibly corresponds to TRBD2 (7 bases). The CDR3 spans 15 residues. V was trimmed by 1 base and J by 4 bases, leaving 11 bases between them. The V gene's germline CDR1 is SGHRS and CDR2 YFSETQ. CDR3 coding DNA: TGCGCCAGCAGCTTGTACAGGGAGGGCACCGGGGAGCTGTTTTTT. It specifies CASSLYREGTGELFF.

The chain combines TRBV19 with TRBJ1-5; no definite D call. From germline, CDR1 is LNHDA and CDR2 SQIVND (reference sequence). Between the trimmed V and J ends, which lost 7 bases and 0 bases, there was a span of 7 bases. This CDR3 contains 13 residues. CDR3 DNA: TGTGCCAGTAATTTCTATAGCAATCAGCCCCAGCATTTT. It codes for CASNFYSNQPQHF.

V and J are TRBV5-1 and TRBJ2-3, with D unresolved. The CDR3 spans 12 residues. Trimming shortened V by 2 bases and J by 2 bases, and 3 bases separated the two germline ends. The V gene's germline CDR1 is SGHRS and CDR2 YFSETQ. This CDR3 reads CASSFPTDTQYF. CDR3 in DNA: TGCGCCAGCAGCTTTCCCACAGATACGCAGTATTTT.

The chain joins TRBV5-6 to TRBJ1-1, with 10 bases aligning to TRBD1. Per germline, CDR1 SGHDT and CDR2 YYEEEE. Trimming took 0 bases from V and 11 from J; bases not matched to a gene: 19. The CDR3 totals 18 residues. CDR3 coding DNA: TGTGCCAGCAGCTTGGGTTTTCCATTGACAGGGGGCGCGGTAATGGCTTTCTTT. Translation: CASSLGFPLTGGAVMAFF.

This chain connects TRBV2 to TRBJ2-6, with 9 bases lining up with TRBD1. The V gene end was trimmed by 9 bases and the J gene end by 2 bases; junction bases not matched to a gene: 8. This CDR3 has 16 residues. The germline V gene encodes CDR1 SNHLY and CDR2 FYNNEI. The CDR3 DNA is TGTGCCAGGGACTGGGACAGGGCGGCTGGGGCCAACGTCCTGACTTTC. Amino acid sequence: CARDWDRAAGANVLTF.

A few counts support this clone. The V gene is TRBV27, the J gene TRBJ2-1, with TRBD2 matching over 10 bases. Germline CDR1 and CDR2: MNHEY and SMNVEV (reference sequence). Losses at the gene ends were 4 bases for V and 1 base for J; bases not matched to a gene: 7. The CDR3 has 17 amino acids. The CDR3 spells CASSSRAGGPSYNEQFF. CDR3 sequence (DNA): TGTGCCAGCAGTTCCCGAGCGGGGGGGCCGTCCTACAATGAGCAGTTCTTC.

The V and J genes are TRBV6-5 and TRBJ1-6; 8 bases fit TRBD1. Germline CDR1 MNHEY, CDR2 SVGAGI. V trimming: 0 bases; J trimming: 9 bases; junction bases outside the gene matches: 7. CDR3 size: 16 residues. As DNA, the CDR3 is TGTGCCAGCAGTTACTCGACGAGGACAGGGACTTCACCCCTCCACTTT. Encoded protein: CASSYSTRTGTSPLHF.

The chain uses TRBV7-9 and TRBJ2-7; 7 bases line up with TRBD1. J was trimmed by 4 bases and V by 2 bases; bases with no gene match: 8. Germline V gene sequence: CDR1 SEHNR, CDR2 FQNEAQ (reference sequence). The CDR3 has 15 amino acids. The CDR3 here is CASSLTGAVGYEQYF. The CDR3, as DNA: TGTGCCAGCAGCTTAACAGGGGCGGTGGGGTACGAGCAGTACTTC.